This T cell receptor (beta chain) was profiled in a study of CD8+ T cells in alopecia areata. Study at large: Affected scalp percentage determined the severity score of treated patients.

J lost 3 bases, V lost 5 bases, and 12 bases had no gene match. Per germline, CDR1 SGHTA and CDR2 FQGTGA. The CDR3 runs to 16 residues. This clone was observed a few times. The sample's treatment: oral pan-JAK inhibitor, 5-10 mg twice daily. The investigators collected lesional scalp punch biopsies and peripheral blood from alopecia areata patients. In each case, RNA was isolated and then reverse transcribed into cDNA as the sequencing template. Sequencing used immunoSEQ multiplex PCR; TCRdb keeps in-frame clones, though not all of them. The repertoire holds about 210,000 clones, with about 57% as singletons.

This receptor was obtained from a human donor with alopecia areata. The chain recombines TRBV7-3 with TRBJ1-1; 7 nucleotides line up with TRBD1. The sequencing here drew on CD4+ T cells sorted from blood, taken at week 4, from a patient treated with tofacitinib. This CDR3 reads CASSPTGDGRDTEAFF. The CDR3 coding sequence is TGTGCCAGCAGCCCAACAGGGGACGGTAGGGACACTGAAGCTTTCTTT.